This TCR beta chain was recorded in a study of blood T cell repertoires in COVID-19. The wider study: The United States, Italy and Spain provided the acute and convalescent COVID-19 samples.

CDR1 and CDR2 from the germline V gene are MDHEN and SYDVKM. This CDR3 has 13 amino acids. The trim removed 5 bases at V and 5 bases at J, leaving 3 bases unmatched. Generated by immunoSEQ multiplex PCR, the TCRdb table keeps only in-frame clones and is missing some. Among 200,000 to 250,000 clones, over 80% were seen once, and the ten largest hold 2% to 3%. This TCR was sampled from a man aged 25-45 years with COVID-19, enrolled during active disease. The J gene is TRBJ2-7, the V gene TRBV28; TRBD1 aligns across 10 bases. The sequenced sample consisted of peripheral blood. In DNA form, the CDR3 reads TGTGCCAGCAGTCCTGGGACAGGGGACGAGCAGTACTTC. Protein: CASSPGTGDEQYF.